This TCR beta chain is from a study of CD8 T cells in Susac syndrome. With random hexamers, reverse transcription was performed on about 0.45 to 1 ug of RNA. TCRdb processed the immunoSEQ multiplex PCR reads anew with MiXCR; each CDR3 protein has one entry. The table has about 52,000 distinct CDR3 sequences, 93% seen once. V gave up 5 bases and J gave up 4 bases, with 6 bases separating them. CDR1 is LGHDT, CDR2 YNNKEL, per germline (reference sequence). CDR3 length equals 12 residues. The chain links TRBV3-1 to TRBJ2-1; D gene unclear. Material for sequencing was CD8+ T cells from PBMCs. The TCR comes from a human donor with multiple sclerosis. Here the CDR3 DNA reads TGTGCCAGCAGCGTGAGTTACAATGAGCAGTTCTTC. It yields the protein CASSVSYNEQFF.